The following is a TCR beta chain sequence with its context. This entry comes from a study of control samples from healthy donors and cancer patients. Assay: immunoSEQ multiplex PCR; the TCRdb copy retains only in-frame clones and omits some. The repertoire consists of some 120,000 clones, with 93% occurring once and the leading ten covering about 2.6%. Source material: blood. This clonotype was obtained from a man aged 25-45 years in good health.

The CDR3 spells CASSFPGGLLNTGELFF. CDR3 sequence (DNA): TGTGCCAGCAGCTTCCCCGGGGGGCTCCTGAACACCGGGGAGCTGTTTTTT. This chain connects TRBV7-2 to TRBJ2-2, with D possibly TRBD2 on 7 matching bases. This CDR3 spans 17 amino acids. Trimming removed 3 bases from V and 1 base from J, with 15 bases in between. Germline lookup yields CDR1 SGHTA and CDR2 FQGNSA. The full variable domain, its missing parts supplied by reference TRBV7-2 and TRBJ2-2, is GAGVSQSPSNKVTEKGKDVELRCDPISGHTALYWYRQSLGQGLEFLIYFQGNSAPDKSGLPSDRFSAERTGGSVSTLTIQRTQQEDSAVYLCASSFPGGLLNTGELFFGEGSRLTVL.